This TCR beta chain appears in the sequencing data of a study of blood T cell repertoires in COVID-19. The wider study: From the United States, Italy and Spain came samples of acute and convalescent COVID-19.

V dropped 5 bases and J dropped 6; count of bases not matched to a gene: 9. Per the germline V gene, CDR1 is MNHEY and CDR2 is SVGEGT. The CDR3 has 15 amino acids. The method was immunoSEQ multiplex PCR; TCRdb's version includes in-frame clones alone and lacks a portion of them. The repertoire holds fewer than 450,000 clones, around 90% seen once, with 3% to 4% in the top ten. V and J are TRBV6-2 or TRBV6-3 and TRBJ2-1; TRBD1 matches 8 bases. The sample comprised peripheral blood. The TCR was taken from a young woman who had recovered from COVID-19. Written as DNA, the CDR3 is TGTGCCAGCAGTGGCTTGCAGGGGGCGGTCAATGAGCAGTTCTTC. This encodes CASSGLQGAVNEQFF.